The entry that follows covers one TCR beta chain sequence. As handled by the study authors: Nucleated cell number was recorded as an estimate derived from reference gene primer amplification. Assay used: immunoSEQ multiplex PCR; TCRdb lists only in-frame clones, some missing. V and J calls and clone size are those listed in that table; D and trimming were worked out from the DNA. The sample has about 190,000 clones, 82% seen once. These data come from a study of blood T cell repertoires in COVID-19. Overall study context: Researchers got acute and convalescent COVID-19 samples from the United States, Italy and Spain. PBMCs, B-cell-depleted T cells, or T cells provided the cDNA or gDNA that made up the material.

V lost 4 bases to trimming and J lost 2 bases, with 9 bases between them. Germline CDR1 and CDR2: SGHTA and FQGNSA. This CDR3 contains 13 residues. The specimen was peripheral blood. The V gene is TRBV7-2, the J gene TRBJ2-7, with TRBD1 as a possible D gene (5 bases). This receptor was taken from a woman in her 30s with acute or convalescent COVID-19. The CDR3 region is CASSSLGPYEQYF. In DNA form, the CDR3 reads TGTGCCAGCAGCTCCCTGGGGCCCTACGAGCAGTACTTC.